The 29 T cell receptor beta chains given below trace back to one sample, sequenced in a study of cytotoxic CD8 clonotypes in ibrutinib-treated CLL. The assay was immunoSEQ multiplex PCR, and TCRdb's table has in-frame clones only and misses some. The table has nearly 300,000 clones, 60% to 80% seen once; the top ten hold roughly 6%. The sequences come from PBMCs, collected at disease progression, from a patient treated with ibrutinib. These receptor sequences come from a human donor with chronic lymphocytic leukemia.

The chain recombines TRBV6-1 with TRBJ1-6; TRBD1 agrees at 7 bases. CDR1 is MNHNS, CDR2 SASEGT, per germline. The ends lost 2 bases at V and 8 bases at J; junction bases unmatched: 3. The CDR3 is made up of 14 amino acids. The CDR3 is CASSEHRGYSPLHF. Written as DNA, the CDR3 is TGTGCCAGCAGTGAACACAGGGGTTATTCACCCCTCCACTTT.

In DNA, the CDR3 is TGTGCCAGCAGCTTCGGCGGGAGCACAGATACGCAGTATTTT. It translates to CASSFGGSTDTQYF. The genes are TRBV7-7 and TRBJ2-3; D is possibly TRBD2 (5 bases). Germline CDR1 and CDR2: SSHAT and FNYEAQ (reference sequence). The CDR3 contains 14 residues. Trimming removed 3 bases at V and 0 bases at J, with 7 bases between.

V is TRBV7-6 and J is TRBJ2-3; 7 positions match TRBD2. CDR3 length: 15 amino acids. Trimming took 6 bases from V and 4 from J; bases not matched to a gene: 10. Germline values: CDR1 SGHVS, CDR2 FNYEAQ. The CDR3 region has the DNA TGTGCCAGCAGGGTCACGGCGAGCGGGGCAGATACGCAGTATTTT. It encodes CASRVTASGADTQYF.

The V gene is TRBV15, the J gene TRBJ1-4; D possibly corresponds to TRBD1 (6 bases). Germline V CDR1 and CDR2: LNHNV, YYDKDF (reference sequence). The CDR3 contains 14 residues. V gave up 8 bases and J gave up 3 bases, with 13 bases separating them. This chain's CDR3 is CATHEGGANEKLFF. The CDR3 DNA is TGTGCCACCCACGAGGGGGGGGCTAATGAAAAACTGTTTTTT.

The table lists this clone with many counts. The chain joins TRBV4-1 to TRBJ1-1; no clear D gene. Trimming pared 3 bases from V and 3 bases from J, leaving 8 bases between. Germline CDR1 and CDR2: MGHRA and YSYEKL. The CDR3 contains 13 residues. The CDR3 coding sequence is TGCGCCAGCAGCCACAAGCTTCACACTGAAGCTTTCTTT. Amino acids: CASSHKLHTEAFF.

The CDR3 loop reads CANKDSVIGYNEQFF. The CDR3 DNA follows: TGTGCCAACAAAGACAGCGTGATCGGGTACAATGAGCAGTTCTTC. V usage is TRBV6-6 and J usage is TRBJ2-1; D may be TRBD1 (5 bases). CDR1 is MNHNY and CDR2 is SVGAGI in the germline V gene (reference sequence). V lost 10 bases, J lost 4 bases, and 20 bases lay in between. The length of the CDR3 is 15 residues.

This chain uses TRBV11-2 with TRBJ2-7, with 9 bases aligning to TRBD1. The junction had 12 bases not matched to a gene; V was cut back by 0 bases and J by 6 bases. CDR1 is SGHAT and CDR2 is FQNNGV in the germline V gene. The CDR3 loop spans 17 amino acids. The CDR3 region is CASSLEGTGTGLREQYF. The CDR3 DNA is TGTGCCAGCAGCTTAGAGGGGACCGGGACAGGGTTACGCGAGCAGTACTTC.

The chain employs TRBV5-5 and TRBJ2-7; TRBD1 is a possible D gene (6 bases). V was shortened by 0 bases and J by 7 bases, with 11 bases between the two germline ends. Germline V CDR1 and CDR2: SGHKS, YYEKEE (reference sequence). This CDR3 region has 13 residues. The CDR3 bases are TGTGCCAGCAGCTTGGACAGGGTGGATGAGCAGTACTTC. Residues: CASSLDRVDEQYF.

The gene calls are TRBV10-1 and TRBJ2-1; no clear D gene. V lost 5 bases and J lost 12, with 5 bases in between. This CDR3 spans 9 amino acids. Germline assignment: CDR1 WNHNN and CDR2 SYGVQD (reference sequence). The chain's CDR3 is CASSKGQFF. For the CDR3, the DNA is TGCGCCAGCAGTAAAGGGCAGTTCTTC.

The chain combines TRBV7-3 with TRBJ2-1, with 11 bases that match TRBD2. The CDR3 loop spans 17 amino acids. Trimming took 4 bases from V and 4 from J; bases not matched to a gene: 9. Germline CDR1 reads SGHTA; CDR2 reads FQGTGA. CDR3 loop: CASSYSPGLAVYNEQFF. The CDR3, as DNA: TGTGCCAGCAGCTATTCACCGGGACTAGCGGTTTACAATGAGCAGTTCTTC.

This chain uses TRBV7-9 with TRBJ1-1; TRBD1 aligns across 11 bases. Per the germline V gene, CDR1 is SEHNR and CDR2 is FQNEAQ (reference sequence). This CDR3 is built from 16 residues. V dropped 5 bases and J dropped 5; count of bases not matched to a gene: 10. The CDR3 DNA reads as TGTGCCAGCAGCCGGACAGGGGGCCAAGGGACGACTGAAGCTTTCTTT. It codes for CASSRTGGQGTTEAFF.

The chain links TRBV19 to TRBJ1-4, with 7 bases fitting TRBD1. V was pared by 4 bases and J by 10 bases, with 12 bases of the junction left unmatched. CDR3 length: 15 residues. The germline V gene encodes CDR1 LNHDA and CDR2 SQIVND (reference sequence). Written as DNA, the CDR3 is TGTGCCAGTAGTAAAGGGACAGCCCGTGTAGGAAAACTGTTTTTT. This encodes CASSKGTARVGKLFF.

The chain links TRBV7-9 to TRBJ2-1, with D perhaps matching TRBD2 (6 bases). Trimming removed 3 bases at V and 7 bases at J, with 10 bases between. CDR1 and CDR2 (germline): SEHNR, FQNEAQ (reference sequence). CDR3 length: 13 amino acids. CDR3 sequence (DNA): TGTGCCAGCAGCTTTGGACGGGGGAATGAGCAGTTCTTC. Translating gives CASSFGRGNEQFF.

In this sample, this clone turned up once. The chain joins TRBV7-6 to TRBJ2-7; 9 nucleotides match TRBD2. The junction had 4 bases not matched to a gene; V was cut back by 1 base and J by 0 bases. CDR1 SGHVS and CDR2 FNYEAQ come from the germline V gene. CDR3 length equals 16 residues. This CDR3 is CASSLEASGTSYEQYF. The CDR3 nucleotides read TGTGCCAGCAGCTTAGAGGCTAGCGGGACCTCCTACGAGCAGTACTTC.

The chain carries TRBV12-5 and TRBJ1-4; D might be TRBD1 (6 bases). V dropped 0 bases and J dropped 7 bases, with 15 bases sitting between them. This CDR3 is 16 amino acids long. Germline V CDR1 and CDR2: LGHNT, FRNRAP. In DNA form, the CDR3 reads TGTGCTAGTGGTTTGGTAACGCAGGGGTACCGTGAAAAACTGTTTTTT. Translation gives CASGLVTQGYREKLFF.

This chain uses TRBV6-1 with TRBJ1-5; D gene uncertain. This CDR3 region has 15 residues. The V gene lost 3 bases and the J gene lost 6 bases, with 15 bases spanning the gap. Germline lookup yields CDR1 MNHNS and CDR2 SASEGT. In DNA form, the CDR3 reads TGTGCCAGCAGTGACTTAAAAGGGAAGGGTCAGCCCCAGCATTTT. Translation: CASSDLKGKGQPQHF.

The rearrangement joins TRBV4-1 to TRBJ2-3; no definite D call. Between the trimmed V and J ends, which lost 2 bases and 3 bases, there was a span of 9 bases. CDR1 is MGHRA, CDR2 YSYEKL, per germline. The CDR3 loop spans 14 amino acids. CDR3 coding DNA: TGCGCCAGCAGCCAATTCGCCCTTACAGATACGCAGTATTTT. Translated, it gives CASSQFALTDTQYF.

The V gene is TRBV7-2, the J gene TRBJ2-5; D tentatively fits TRBD1 or TRBD2 (6 bases each). CDR3 length: 14 residues. The ends were cut back, 5 bases at V and 5 bases at J, with 15 bases in the middle. Germline CDR1 is SGHTA and CDR2 is FQGNSA. CDR3 nucleotide sequence: TGTGCCAGCAGCCACTGGGGGGCTCGGGAGACCCAGTACTTC. This encodes CASSHWGARETQYF.

In this sample, this clone turned up once. This chain joins TRBV7-8 and TRBJ1-2; 7 bases fit TRBD1. The length of the CDR3 is 14 residues. Unmatched junction bases numbered 7, after V lost 5 bases and J lost 4 bases. Germline CDR1 and CDR2: SGHVS and FQNEAQ. The CDR3 DNA sequence: TGTGCCAGCAGCCGCCGGGACAGCCTCTATGGCTACACCTTC. It specifies CASSRRDSLYGYTF.

The chain uses TRBV15 and TRBJ1-2; 8 bases align to TRBD1. With V trimmed by 1 base and J by 8 bases, 6 bases remained unmatched. Per germline, CDR1 LNHNV and CDR2 YYDKDF (reference sequence). The CDR3 length is 14 residues. Here the CDR3 DNA reads TGTGCCACCAGCAGAGCGGGACAGGCTCACGGCTACACCTTC. Amino acids: CATSRAGQAHGYTF. The full variable domain, completed using reference TRBV15 and TRBJ1-2, is DAMVIQNPRYQVTQFGKPVTLSCSQTLNHNVMYWYQQKSSQAPKLLFHYYDKDFNNEADTPDNFQSRRPNTSFCFLDIRSPGLGDTAMYLCATSRAGQAHGYTFGSGTRLTVV.

V gene TRBV4-3 combines with J gene TRBJ2-5; D call uncertain. V lost 1 base and J lost 5, with 14 bases in between. This CDR3 has 15 residues. Germline assignment: CDR1 LGHNA and CDR2 YSLEER. The chain's CDR3 is CASSQGVRRWETQYF. The CDR3 nucleotides are TGCGCCAGCAGCCAAGGAGTCAGAAGGTGGGAGACCCAGTACTTC.

The chain links TRBV13 to TRBJ2-7; perhaps TRBD2 as D (6 bases). Germline V CDR1 and CDR2: PRHDT, FYEKMQ (reference sequence). V lost 3 bases and J lost 6, with 12 bases in between. The CDR3 has 13 amino acids. DNA of the CDR3: TGTGCCAGCAGCTTCGGAGGGAGAGGCGAGCAGTACTTC. Its translation is CASSFGGRGEQYF. The entire variable domain, with the rest obtained from reference TRBV13 and TRBJ2-7, is as follows: AAGVIQSPRHLIKEKRETATLKCYPIPRHDTVYWYQQGPGQDPQFLISFYEKMQSDKGSIPDRFSAQQFSDYHSELNMSSLELGDSALYFCASSFGGRGEQYFGPGTRLTVT.

V gene TRBV29-1 combines with J gene TRBJ2-2; 9 bases line up with TRBD2. Germline assignment: CDR1 SQVTM and CDR2 ANQGSEA. This CDR3 has 14 residues. V lost 3 bases to trimming and J lost 7 bases; unmatched junction nucleotides: 6. The CDR3 region is CSVEPREGVGELFF. The CDR3 coding sequence is TGCAGCGTTGAGCCGCGGGAGGGTGTCGGGGAGCTGTTTTTT.

The chain employs TRBV10-2 and TRBJ2-2; unclear D gene. Trimming removed 6 bases from V and 0 bases from J, with 8 bases in between. The CDR3 has 14 amino acids. Per germline, CDR1 WSHSY and CDR2 SAAADI. CDR3: CASRPGTNTGELFF. CDR3 DNA: TGCGCCAGCAGACCCGGAACGAACACCGGGGAGCTGTTTTTT.

The chain recombines TRBV18 with TRBJ1-6; 8 bases match TRBD1. The V segment lost 8 bases and the J segment 6 bases; nucleotides outside the gene matches: 9. The CDR3 has 15 residues. Germline CDR1 and CDR2: KGHSH and LQKENI. CDR3 region: CASGRGDRGNSPLHF. CDR3 in DNA: TGTGCCAGCGGACGCGGAGACAGGGGTAATTCACCCCTCCACTTT.

This chain links TRBV7-9 with TRBJ2-1; 7 bases are a match to TRBD2. The germline V gene has CDR1 SEHNR and CDR2 FQNEAQ (reference sequence). CDR3 size: 13 residues. V trimming: 4 bases; J trimming: 10 bases; junction bases outside the gene matches: 7. CDR3 coding DNA: TGTGCCAGCAGCTCCGGACTAGTTGGAGAGCAGTTCTTC. It specifies CASSSGLVGEQFF.

This clone has just one count. The genes are TRBV5-8 and TRBJ2-5; TRBD2 matches at 8 bases. The ends lost 4 bases at V and 0 bases at J; junction bases unmatched: 11. Germline-derived CDR1 and CDR2 are SGHTS and YDEGEE. This CDR3 spans 17 amino acids. The CDR3 DNA sequence: TGTGCCAGCAGCACGAGCGGGAGATCTAAATACCAAGAGACCCAGTACTTC. Its translation is CASSTSGRSKYQETQYF.

There are a few counts of this clone. The chain recombines TRBV18 with TRBJ2-7, with D perhaps assigned TRBD1 or TRBD2 (5 bases each). The ends were cut back, 4 bases at V and 3 bases at J, with 10 bases in the middle. In germline, CDR1 is KGHSH, CDR2 LQKENI. The CDR3 extends over 13 amino acids. CDR3 loop: CASSRDRRYEQYF. CDR3 coding DNA: TGTGCCAGCTCACGGGACCGACGCTACGAGCAGTACTTC.

V and J are TRBV6-5 and TRBJ2-3, with TRBD1 matching over 7 bases. Trimming at V came to 2 bases and at J to 1 base, leaving 3 bases not matched to a gene. The CDR3 loop spans 15 amino acids. CDR1 is MNHEY and CDR2 is SVGAGI in the germline V gene. The CDR3 region has the DNA TGTGCCAGCAGTTACGAGGGACAGCGCACAGATACGCAGTATTTT. Its protein is CASSYEGQRTDTQYF.